The T cell receptor (beta chain) under discussion was sequenced for a study of T cells after posttransplantation cyclophosphamide. Some clones are missing from TCRdb's copy, which holds only in-frame ones; the method was immunoSEQ multiplex PCR. The table has 20,000 or so clones, roughly nine tenths seen once. The V segment lost 3 bases and the J segment 4 bases; nucleotides outside the gene matches: 6. This CDR3 is 16 amino acids long. Per the germline V gene, CDR1 is KGHSH and CDR2 is LQKENI. Cyclophosphamide on days +3 and +4 followed busulfan-fludarabine conditioning and a marrow graft. This clonotype originated in a female patient in her forties who received an allogeneic stem cell transplant from a related donor, was CMV-positive, and had no GVHD. T cells may partly derive from the graft donor. The gene calls are TRBV18 and TRBJ2-1, with 10 nucleotides matching TRBD2. Sequencing used PBMCs, obtained after allogeneic stem cell transplant with posttransplant cyclophosphamide. Here the CDR3 reads CASSPIGTSEYNEQFF. In nucleotides, the CDR3 is TGTGCCAGCTCACCGATAGGGACTAGCGAGTACAATGAGCAGTTCTTC. Variable domain in full (rest from reference TRBV18 and TRBJ2-1): NAGVMQNPRHLVRRRGQEARLRCSPMKGHSHVYWYRQLPEEGLKFMVYLQKENIIDESGMPKERFSAEFPKEGPSILRIQQVVRGDSAAYFCASSPIGTSEYNEQFFGPGTRLTVL.